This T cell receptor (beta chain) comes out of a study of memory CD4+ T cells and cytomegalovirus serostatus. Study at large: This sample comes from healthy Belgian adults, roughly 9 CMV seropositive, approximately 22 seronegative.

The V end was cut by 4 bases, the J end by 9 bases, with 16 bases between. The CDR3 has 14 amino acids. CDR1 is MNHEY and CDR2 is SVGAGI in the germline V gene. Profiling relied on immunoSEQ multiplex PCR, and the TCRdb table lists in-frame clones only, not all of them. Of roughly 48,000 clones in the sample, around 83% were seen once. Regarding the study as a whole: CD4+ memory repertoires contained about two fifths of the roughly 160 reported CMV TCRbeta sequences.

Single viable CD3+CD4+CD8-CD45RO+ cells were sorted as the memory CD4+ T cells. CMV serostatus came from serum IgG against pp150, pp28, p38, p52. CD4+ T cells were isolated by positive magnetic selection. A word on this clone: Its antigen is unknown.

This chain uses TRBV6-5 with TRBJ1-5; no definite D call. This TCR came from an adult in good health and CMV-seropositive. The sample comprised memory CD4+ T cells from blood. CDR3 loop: CASSLSRFNGPQHF. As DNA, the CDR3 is TGTGCCAGCAGTTTGAGCAGGTTCAATGGGCCCCAGCATTTT.